This T cell receptor (beta chain) was retrieved from a study of molecular identifiers for immune sequencing clone quantification. In its sample, this clonotype was seen many times. No antigen is known for it. Listed TCR primers, together with previously described methods, were used for the bulk TCR libraries. TCRdb re-called the PCR reads through MiXCR, storing one row per CDR3 protein. The table lists about 640,000 distinct CDR3 sequences, nearly 20% of them singletons. V was shortened by 5 bases and J by 3 bases, with 11 bases between the two germline ends. The CDR3 length is 13 residues. In germline, CDR1 is PRHDT, CDR2 FYEKMQ (reference sequence). Study-wide findings and caveats: Over 99% of effector molecules, but under 1% in naive cells, were held by clones with more than 20 RNA copies. Spiked Jurkat TCR RNA equivalent to one cell reportedly surfaced among 900,000 to 1,000,000 naive cells.

Specimen: naive CD8+ T cells from blood, with Jurkat cell RNA spiked in. Documented subset: FACS-sorted CD8+CD4-CCR7+CD45RA+ naive T cells. The rearrangement links TRBV13 to TRBJ2-7; perhaps TRBD1 as D (6 bases). The TCR was taken from a human donor in good health. Some libraries in this study had Jurkat cell RNA spiked in. The CDR3 is CASSGGQYYEQYF. DNA of the CDR3: TGTGCCAGCAGCGGCGGACAGTACTACGAGCAGTACTTC.